The 17 T cell receptor beta chains below all came from one sample that was sequenced in a study of blood T cell repertoires in COVID-19. The method was immunoSEQ multiplex PCR; TCRdb's version includes in-frame clones alone and lacks a portion of them. The sample includes around 300,000 clones, 90% of them seen just once. The specimen was PBMCs or T cells enriched from blood (not recorded which). These receptors came from a young woman with acute COVID-19.

This chain connects TRBV23-1 to TRBJ1-1; perhaps TRBD1 as D (6 bases). TRBV23-1 is an ORF, and what it does is uncertain. V was trimmed by 6 bases and J by 3 bases, leaving 11 bases between them. This CDR3 region has 13 residues. The CDR3 protein is CASRLQGDTEAFF. The CDR3 coding sequence is TGCGCCAGCAGACTACAGGGTGACACTGAAGCTTTCTTT.

This sequence joins TRBV5-1 and TRBJ2-7; possibly TRBD1 for D (6 bases). Germline V gene lookup returns CDR1 SGHRS and CDR2 YFSETQ. The CDR3 spans 13 residues. V lost 2 bases and J 2 bases, leaving 8 bases between the germline ends. For the CDR3, the DNA is TGCGCCAGCAGCTTACAGGGTGCCTACGAGCAGTACTTC. This codes for CASSLQGAYEQYF. Based on the CDR3 plus reference TRBV5-1 and TRBJ2-7, the full variable domain is KAGVTQTPRYLIKTRGQQVTLSCSPISGHRSVSWYQQTPGQGLQFLFEYFSETQRNKGNFPGRFSGRQFSNSRSEMNVSTLELGDSALYLCASSLQGAYEQYFGPGTRLTVT.

The chain has TRBV7-9 and TRBJ1-3; a possible D gene is TRBD1 (6 bases). The CDR3 totals 14 residues. Germline CDR1 reads SEHNR; CDR2 reads FQNEAQ (reference sequence). Trimming shortened V by 6 bases and J by 0 bases, and 9 bases separated the two germline ends. This CDR3 reads CASSKQGSGNTIYF. The DNA for the CDR3 is TGTGCCAGCAGTAAACAGGGCTCTGGAAACACCATATATTTT.

The rearrangement uses TRBV7-8 and TRBJ2-7; possibly TRBD2 for D (5 bases). The V end was cut by 0 bases, the J end by 6 bases, with 6 bases between. CDR1 is SGHVS and CDR2 is FQNEAQ in the germline V gene. This CDR3 region has 12 residues. The chain's CDR3 is CASSLAGSEQYF. In DNA, the CDR3 is TGTGCCAGCAGCTTAGCAGGGAGCGAGCAGTACTTC.

This clone was picked up one time. The V call is TRBV30, the J call TRBJ2-1; 9 nucleotides align to TRBD2. Germline CDR1 reads GTSNPN; CDR2 reads SVGIG (reference sequence). The J segment lost 12 bases and the V segment lost 1 base, leaving 13 bases of the junction unmatched. The CDR3 spans 15 residues. This chain's CDR3 is CAWSAALLLAGVQFF. The CDR3 DNA reads TGTGCCTGGAGTGCCGCCCTTCTTTTAGCGGGAGTGCAGTTCTTC.

The CDR3 nucleotides read TGCGCCAGCAGCCAAGGGCCAATCAATCAGCCCCAGCATTTT. Its protein is CASSQGPINQPQHF. V and J are TRBV4-1 and TRBJ1-5; no clear D gene. Trimming left V 1 base short and J 3 bases short, with 7 bases between. Germline V CDR1 and CDR2: MGHRA, YSYEKL. The CDR3 runs to 14 residues.

The gene calls are TRBV5-4 and TRBJ2-7; a possible D gene is TRBD2 (6 bases). The germline CDR1 and CDR2 sequences are SGHNT and YYREEE (reference sequence). Trimming pared 4 bases from V and 3 bases from J, leaving 14 bases between. The CDR3 is 14 amino acids. DNA of the CDR3: TGTGCCAGCAGCATCAGACTAGGAGTCTACGAGCAGTACTTC. This encodes CASSIRLGVYEQYF.

The chain is built from TRBV6-5 and TRBJ2-5, with TRBD2 matching over 7 bases. The length of the CDR3 is 14 residues. V shed 11 bases, J shed 2 bases, and the junction held 11 bases outside the gene matches. Germline CDR1 reads MNHEY; CDR2 reads SVGAGI. The CDR3, as DNA: TGTGCCGGTCAGACTAGCCCCTTTCAAGAGACCCAGTACTTC. Translating it yields CAGQTSPFQETQYF.

The CDR3 DNA follows: TGTGCCAGCAGTCGCATCGCCGGGACAGGGAATTCACCCCTCCACTTT. As protein: CASSRIAGTGNSPLHF. The chain uses TRBV27 and TRBJ1-6, with 9 bases identical to TRBD1. Germline-derived CDR1 and CDR2 are MNHEY and SMNVEV (reference sequence). CDR3 length: 16 residues. The J segment lost 7 bases and the V segment lost 5 bases, leaving 9 bases of the junction unmatched.

This chain joins TRBV7-9 and TRBJ2-1; 7 nucleotides line up with TRBD2. Germline V gene data show CDR1 as SEHNR and CDR2 as FQNEAQ (reference sequence). CDR3 length equals 12 residues. The J segment lost 14 bases and the V segment lost 5 bases, leaving 9 bases of the junction unmatched. The CDR3 DNA reads TGTGCCAGCAGCCTGGGGGAGGGCCAGAAGTTCTTC. This encodes CASSLGEGQKFF.

The chain is built from TRBV30 and TRBJ2-3; no firm D call. This CDR3 comprises 11 residues. V lost 2 bases to trimming and J lost 3 bases, with 3 bases between them. Looked up from germline, CDR1 is GTSNPN and CDR2 is SVGIG (reference sequence). CDR3 sequence: CAWSLTDTQYF. The CDR3, as DNA: TGTGCCTGGAGTCTGACAGATACGCAGTATTTT.

V usage is TRBV7-9 and J usage is TRBJ2-1; TRBD1 might be the D (6 bases). The CDR3 covers 16 residues. V shed 5 bases and J shed 8 bases, with 22 bases lying between them. Germline CDR1 is SEHNR and CDR2 is FQNEAQ (reference sequence). The CDR3 bases are TGTGCCAGCAGCCCGCGAATCGACCGAGAGGGGGATGAGCAGTTCTTC. Translating gives CASSPRIDREGDEQFF.

The rearrangement links TRBV5-6 to TRBJ1-1; 7 nucleotides match TRBD1. V lost 7 bases to trimming and J lost 2 bases; unmatched junction nucleotides: 8. Germline CDR1 SGHDT, CDR2 YYEEEE. CDR3 length: 14 amino acids. The CDR3 coding sequence is TGTGCCAGCGCCAGGGGGGACGTCAACACTGAAGCTTTCTTT. Its protein is CASARGDVNTEAFF.

For the CDR3, the DNA is TGCGCCAGCGCCCCGGAAGAGGGACAGGGGACCCCGAACACTGAAGCTTTCTTT. It codes for CASAPEEGQGTPNTEAFF. This chain links TRBV5-1 with TRBJ1-1; 10 bases are shared with TRBD1. The germline V gene has CDR1 SGHRS and CDR2 YFSETQ. V lost 7 bases, J lost 1 base, and 16 bases stayed unmatched. This CDR3 region has 18 residues.

Note on this clone: This sample also contains other DNA sequences that code for the same CDR3. The chain recombines TRBV7-3 with TRBJ1-6; 8 nucleotides line up with TRBD1. This CDR3 contains 13 residues. Germline assignment: CDR1 SGHTA and CDR2 FQGTGA. With V trimmed by 5 bases and J by 8 bases, 2 bases remained unmatched. Here the CDR3 reads CASSATGDSPLHF. CDR3 sequence (DNA): TGTGCCAGCAGCGCGACAGGGGATTCACCCCTCCACTTT.

The chain joins TRBV6-5 to TRBJ1-5, with D tentatively TRBD1 (5 bases). The CDR3 runs to 16 residues. Trimming stripped 0 bases from V and 4 bases from J, with 13 bases between. Germline-derived CDR1 and CDR2 are MNHEY and SVGAGI. The CDR3 sequence is CASSYSRMQGNQPQHF. The DNA for the CDR3 is TGTGCCAGCAGTTACTCGAGGATGCAGGGTAATCAGCCCCAGCATTTT.

V is TRBV28 and J is TRBJ2-2; 7 nucleotides match TRBD2. V trimming: 11 bases; J trimming: 3 bases; junction bases outside the gene matches: 15. This CDR3 spans 16 amino acids. CDR1 is MDHEN and CDR2 is SYDVKM in the germline V gene. CDR3 sequence reads: CASTGGRAGYTGELFF. CDR3 bases: TGTGCCTCTACCGGGGGTCGAGCGGGATACACCGGGGAGCTGTTTTTT.